This TCR beta chain stems from a study of T-cell reconstitution after alpha-beta-depleted transplantation in children. Trimming cost V 1 base and J 9 bases; bases outside gene matches: 6. Per germline, CDR1 MGHRA and CDR2 YSYEKL. The CDR3 runs 14 residues. Unique molecular identifiers featured in how the TCRbeta library was prepared. TCRdb used MiXCR to reprocess the PCR reads, holding one entry per CDR3 protein. The sample carries roughly 570,000 distinct CDR3 sequences, around 27% recorded once. The study, taken as a whole, reports: Surviving thymic progenitors and recipient T cells were the source of high TCRbeta diversity at day 60 in some patients. The study reportedly traced alpha-beta T cells about two months after transplant to several hundred expanded graft clones. After one year, T-cell counts and TCRbeta diversity mostly came from new T cells.

As concerns this clonotype: No antigen is known for it.

The sequencing used PBMCs, collected before TCRalphabeta/CD19-depleted stem cell transplant. V usage is TRBV4-1 and J usage is TRBJ2-1, with 7 bases identical to TRBD2. The TCR was taken from a boy less than two years old with Wiskott-Aldrich syndrome, due to receive a stem cell transplant. This chain's CDR3 is CASSQVVTSREQFF. The CDR3 bases are TGCGCCAGCAGCCAAGTGGTGACTAGCCGTGAGCAGTTCTTC.